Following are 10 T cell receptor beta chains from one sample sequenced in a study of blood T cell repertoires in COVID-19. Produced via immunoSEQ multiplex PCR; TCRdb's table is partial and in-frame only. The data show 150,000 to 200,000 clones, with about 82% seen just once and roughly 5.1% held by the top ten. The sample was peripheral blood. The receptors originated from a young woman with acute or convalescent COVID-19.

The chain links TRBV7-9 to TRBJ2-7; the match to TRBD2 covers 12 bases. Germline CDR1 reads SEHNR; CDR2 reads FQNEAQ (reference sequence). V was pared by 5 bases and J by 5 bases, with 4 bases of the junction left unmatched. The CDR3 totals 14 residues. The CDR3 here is CASSPSGGGHEQYF. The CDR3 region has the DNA TGTGCCAGCAGCCCTAGCGGGGGGGGCCACGAGCAGTACTTC.

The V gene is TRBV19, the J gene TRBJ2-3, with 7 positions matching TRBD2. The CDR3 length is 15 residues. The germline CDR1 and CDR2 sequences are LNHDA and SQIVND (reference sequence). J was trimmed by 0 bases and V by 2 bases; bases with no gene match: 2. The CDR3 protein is CASSILAASTDTQYF. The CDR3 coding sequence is TGTGCCAGTAGTATACTAGCGGCTAGCACAGATACGCAGTATTTT.

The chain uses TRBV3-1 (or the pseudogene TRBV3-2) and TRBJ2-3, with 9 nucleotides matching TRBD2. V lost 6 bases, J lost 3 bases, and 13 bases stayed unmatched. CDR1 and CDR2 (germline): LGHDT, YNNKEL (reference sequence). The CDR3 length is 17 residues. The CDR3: CASRNLTRGLATDTQYF. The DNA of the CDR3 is TGTGCCAGCAGAAACTTAACCCGGGGACTAGCTACAGATACGCAGTATTTT.

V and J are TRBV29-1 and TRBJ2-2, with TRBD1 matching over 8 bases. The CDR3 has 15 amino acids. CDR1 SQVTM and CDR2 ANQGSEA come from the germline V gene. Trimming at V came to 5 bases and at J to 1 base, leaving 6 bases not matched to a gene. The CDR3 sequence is CSVLGDRRNTGELFF. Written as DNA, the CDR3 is TGCAGCGTTCTAGGGGACAGGAGGAACACCGGGGAGCTGTTTTTT.

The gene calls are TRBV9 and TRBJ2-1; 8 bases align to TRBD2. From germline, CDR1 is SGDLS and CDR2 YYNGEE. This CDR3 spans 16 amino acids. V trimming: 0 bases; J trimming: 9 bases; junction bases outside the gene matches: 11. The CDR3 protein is CASSVAAGVGVSEQFF. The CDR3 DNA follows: TGTGCCAGCAGCGTAGCAGCGGGAGTGGGCGTGAGTGAGCAGTTCTTC.

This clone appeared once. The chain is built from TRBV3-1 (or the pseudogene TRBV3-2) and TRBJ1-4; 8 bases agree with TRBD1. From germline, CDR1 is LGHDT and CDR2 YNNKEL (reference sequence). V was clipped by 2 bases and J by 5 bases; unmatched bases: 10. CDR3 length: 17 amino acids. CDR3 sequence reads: CASSQPTQDRENEKLFF. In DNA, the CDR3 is TGTGCCAGCAGCCAACCAACCCAGGACAGGGAGAATGAAAAACTGTTTTTT.

The CDR3 spells CASRAMSVLGEQYF. CDR3 DNA sequence: TGCGCCAGCCGCGCTATGTCTGTTCTTGGCGAGCAGTACTTC. The genes are TRBV5-1 and TRBJ2-7; D call uncertain. Germline assignment: CDR1 SGHRS and CDR2 YFSETQ. The CDR3 extends over 14 amino acids. Trimming took off 7 bases at V and 6 bases at J, with 20 bases between the two ends.

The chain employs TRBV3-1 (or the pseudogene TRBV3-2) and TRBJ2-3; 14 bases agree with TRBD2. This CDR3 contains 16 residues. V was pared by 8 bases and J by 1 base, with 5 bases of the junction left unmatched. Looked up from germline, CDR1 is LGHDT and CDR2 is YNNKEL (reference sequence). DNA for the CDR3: TGTGCCAGCGGACTAGCGGGGGGCGGGGGCACAGATACGCAGTATTTT. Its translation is CASGLAGGGGTDTQYF.

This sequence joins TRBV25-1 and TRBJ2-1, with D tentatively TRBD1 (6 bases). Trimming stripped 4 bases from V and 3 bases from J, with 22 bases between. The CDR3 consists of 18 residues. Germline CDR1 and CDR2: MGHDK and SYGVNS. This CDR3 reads CASSGNPTGPGFYNEQFF. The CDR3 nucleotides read TGTGCCAGCAGTGGGAACCCTACAGGGCCTGGATTCTACAATGAGCAGTTCTTC. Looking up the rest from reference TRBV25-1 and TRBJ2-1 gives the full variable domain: EADIYQTPRYLVIGTGKKITLECSQTMGHDKMYWYQQDPGMELHLIHYSYGVNSTEKGDLSSESTVSRIRTEHFPLTLESARPSHTSQYLCASSGNPTGPGFYNEQFFGPGTRLTVL.

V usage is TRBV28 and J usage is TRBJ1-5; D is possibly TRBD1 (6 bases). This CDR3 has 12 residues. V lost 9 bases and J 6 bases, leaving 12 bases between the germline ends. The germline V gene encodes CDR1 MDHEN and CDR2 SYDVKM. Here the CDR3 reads CASSDRFQPQHF. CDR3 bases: TGTGCCAGTTCTGACAGGTTTCAGCCCCAGCATTTT. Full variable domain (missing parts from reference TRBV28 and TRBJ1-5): DVKVTQSSRYLVKRTGEKVFLECVQDMDHENMFWYRQDPGLGLRLIYFSYDVKMKEKGDIPEGYSVSREKKERFSLILESASTNQTSMYLCASSDRFQPQHFGDGTRLSIL.